This entry is about one TCR beta chain. Its antigen is as yet unknown. V was clipped by 4 bases and J by 0 bases; unmatched bases: 7. Germline loops: CDR1 SGDLS, CDR2 YYNGEE. CDR3 length equals 16 residues. This specimen belongs to a study of cytomegalovirus exposure and HLA in healthy donors. 13 Jbeta primers and 60 Vbeta primers were used for the PCR. Assay used: immunoSEQ multiplex PCR; TCRdb lists only in-frame clones, some missing. The sample has 55,000 to 70,000 clones, roughly 74% seen once; the top ten hold over 8.5%. Study outcomes and limitations: Presence/absence analyses assumed roughly uniform sequencing depth across donors.

The sample consisted of PBMCs. The clonotype comes from a woman aged 60-75 years in good health and CMV-seropositive. J is TRBJ2-7 and V is TRBV9; 10 positions agree with TRBD2. The CDR3 sequence is CASSPGTSADSYEQYF. In DNA form, the CDR3 reads TGTGCCAGCAGCCCAGGGACTAGCGCTGACTCCTACGAGCAGTACTTC.